This entry lists 9 T cell receptor beta chains sequenced from one sample in a study of T-cell reconstitution after alpha-beta-depleted transplantation in children. Using unique molecular identifiers, the investigators prepared the TCRbeta library. TCRdb reprocessed the PCR reads via MiXCR and lists one record per CDR3 protein. Among approximately 980,000 distinct CDR3 sequences listed, about 29% were seen once. The material sequenced was PBMCs, mostly from graft donor cells, taken 360 days after TCRalphabeta/CD19-depleted stem cell transplant. These receptors were collected from a boy in the first two years of life who had a stem cell transplant for SCID, so the T cells may come from the graft donor.

In its sample, this clonotype was seen many times. V is TRBV2 and J is TRBJ2-1; 8 bases are shared with TRBD1. Germline CDR1 reads SNHLY; CDR2 reads FYNNEI. The CDR3 has 15 amino acids. The junction had 8 bases not matched to a gene; V was cut back by 5 bases and J by 5 bases. This CDR3 reads CASSYFGTGNNEQFF. In nucleotides, the CDR3 is TGTGCCAGCAGTTACTTCGGGACAGGAAACAATGAGCAGTTCTTC. Combining the CDR3 with reference TRBV2 and TRBJ2-1 gives the whole variable domain EPEVTQTPSHQVTQMGQEVILRCVPISNHLYFYWYRQILGQKVEFLVSFYNNEISEKSEIFDDQFSVERPDGSNFTLKIRSTKLEDSAMYFCASSYFGTGNNEQFFGPGTRLTVL.

V usage is TRBV2 and J usage is TRBJ1-4; D is possibly TRBD1 (5 bases). V was shortened by 7 bases and J by 0 bases, with 15 bases between the two germline ends. This CDR3 has 16 amino acids. In germline, CDR1 is SNHLY, CDR2 FYNNEI. In DNA form, the CDR3 reads TGTGCCAGCACCCCGGGGCCCGGGTCAACTAATGAAAAACTGTTTTTT. Its protein is CASTPGPGSTNEKLFF.

This chain joins TRBV29-1 and TRBJ1-1, with 10 bases lining up with TRBD1. This CDR3 contains 13 residues. V trimming: 7 bases; J trimming: 5 bases; junction bases outside the gene matches: 7. Germline CDR1 and CDR2: SQVTM and ANQGSEA. The CDR3 region has the DNA TGCAGCGCCAGAGACAGGGGGCGGACTGAAGCTTTCTTT. The encoded protein is CSARDRGRTEAFF. Complete variable domain (other parts from reference TRBV29-1 and TRBJ1-1): SAVISQKPSRDICQRGTSLTIQCQVDSQVTMMFWYRQQPGQSLTLIATANQGSEATYESGFVIDKFPISRPNLTFSTLTVSNMSPEDSSIYLCSARDRGRTEAFFGQGTRLTVV.

V is TRBV7-9 and J is TRBJ2-3, with 8 bases that match TRBD1. Germline V CDR1 and CDR2: SEHNR, FQNEAQ (reference sequence). The ends lost 3 bases at V and 4 bases at J; junction bases unmatched: 3. The CDR3 covers 14 residues. In DNA form, the CDR3 reads TGTGCCAGCAGCTTGACAGGGGAGTCAGATACGCAGTATTTT. Protein: CASSLTGESDTQYF.

V is TRBV5-5 and J is TRBJ2-7; 8 positions agree with TRBD1. The junction had 14 bases not matched to a gene; V was cut back by 3 bases and J by 6 bases. This CDR3 has 16 residues. CDR1 SGHKS and CDR2 YYEKEE come from the germline V gene (reference sequence). The CDR3 reads CASSSPRGLSEVEQYF. The CDR3 DNA reads as TGTGCCAGCAGCTCGCCCAGGGGGCTTTCCGAGGTCGAGCAGTACTTC. The full variable domain, with the rest looked up from reference TRBV5-5 and TRBJ2-7, is DAGVTQSPTHLIKTRGQQVTLRCSPISGHKSVSWYQQVLGQGPQFIFQYYEKEERGRGNFPDRFSARQFPNYSSELNVNALLLGDSALYLCASSSPRGLSEVEQYFGPGTRLTVT.

V and J are TRBV12-3 or TRBV12-4 and TRBJ2-3, with D perhaps being TRBD1 or TRBD2 (6 bases each). This CDR3 has 14 residues. The V gene lost 6 bases and the J gene lost 2 bases, with 12 bases spanning the gap. This CDR3 is CASSYGGPTDTQYF. In nucleotides, the CDR3 is TGTGCCAGCAGCTATGGGGGGCCCACAGATACGCAGTATTTT.

The CDR3 here is CASSSVMTDTQYF. The CDR3 DNA follows: TGTGCCAGCAGCTCCGTGATGACAGATACGCAGTATTTT. The gene calls are TRBV7-9 and TRBJ2-3, with D uncertain. Trimming left V 4 bases short and J 3 bases short, with 8 bases between. Germline V gives CDR1 SEHNR, CDR2 FQNEAQ (reference sequence). The CDR3 runs to 13 residues.

The chain is built from TRBV5-1 and TRBJ2-7, with D tentatively TRBD1 or TRBD2 (5 bases each). The CDR3 is 15 residues long. Trimming shortened V by 0 bases and J by 4 bases, and 14 bases separated the two germline ends. Germline CDR1 reads SGHRS; CDR2 reads YFSETQ. The CDR3 sequence: CASSLARDARYEQYF. CDR3 bases: TGCGCCAGCAGCTTGGCCAGGGACGCCAGGTACGAGCAGTACTTC.

This clonotype was seen only a few times. The chain couples TRBV9 to TRBJ2-2; possibly TRBD1 for D (6 bases). Looked up from germline, CDR1 is SGDLS and CDR2 is YYNGEE. This CDR3 spans 17 amino acids. V was cut by 0 bases and J by 3 bases, with 15 bases left in between. CDR3 sequence (DNA): TGTGCCAGCAGCGTAGTTCCGGGGCAGGGGCACACCGGGGAGCTGTTTTTT. Its translation is CASSVVPGQGHTGELFF.